The 22 T cell receptor beta chains below come from one sample, sequenced in a study of cytomegalovirus exposure and HLA in healthy donors. The study ran its PCR with 60 Vbeta and 13 Jbeta primers. Sequencing used immunoSEQ multiplex PCR; TCRdb keeps in-frame clones, though not all of them. The table has 150,000 to 200,000 clones, over 75% seen once. Input material: PBMCs. Receptors were obtained from a woman between 50 and 59 years old in good health and CMV-seropositive.

The V call is TRBV19, the J call TRBJ1-4; weak D call: TRBD1 (5 bases). The CDR3 runs 14 residues. Deletions cut 7 bases from V and 3 bases from J, with 12 bases between. Germline V gene sequence: CDR1 LNHDA, CDR2 SQIVND (reference sequence). The CDR3 loop is CASKGAGSNEKLFF. The CDR3 nucleotides read TGTGCCAGTAAAGGGGCTGGTTCTAATGAAAAACTGTTTTTT. Full variable domain (remainder filled in from reference TRBV19 and TRBJ1-4): DGGITQSPKYLFRKEGQNVTLSCEQNLNHDAMYWYRQDPGQGLRLIYYSQIVNDFQKGDIAEGYSVSREKKESFPLTVTSAQKNPTAFYLCASKGAGSNEKLFFGSGTQLSVL.

J is TRBJ1-2 and V is TRBV19; tentatively, D is TRBD1 (5 bases). The CDR3 loop spans 13 amino acids. The germline V gene has CDR1 LNHDA and CDR2 SQIVND (reference sequence). Deletions cut 3 bases from V and 4 bases from J, with 9 bases between. The CDR3 reads CASSIPGIYGYTF. The DNA of the CDR3 is TGTGCCAGTAGTATCCCAGGGATCTATGGCTACACCTTC.

The chain uses TRBV4-3 and TRBJ1-1; the D gene is possibly TRBD1 (6 bases). CDR3 size: 15 residues. V gave up 4 bases and J gave up 1 base, with 13 bases separating them. The V gene's germline CDR1 is LGHNA and CDR2 YSLEER. This CDR3 is CASSPDTGTNTEAFF. The CDR3 coding sequence is TGCGCCAGCAGCCCAGACACAGGGACGAACACTGAAGCTTTCTTT.

The V and J genes are TRBV6-6 and TRBJ1-2; 8 positions match TRBD1. With V trimmed by 5 bases and J by 3 bases, 2 bases remained unmatched. The CDR3 is 13 residues long. Germline loops: CDR1 MNHNY, CDR2 SVGAGI (reference sequence). The CDR3 spells CASSQGADYGYTF. CDR3 nucleotides: TGTGCCAGCAGTCAGGGGGCGGACTATGGCTACACCTTC.

The J gene is TRBJ2-5, the V gene TRBV5-1, with a possible D match to TRBD1 (6 bases). The germline V gene has CDR1 SGHRS and CDR2 YFSETQ. The CDR3 loop spans 12 amino acids. Trimming took 6 bases from V and 1 from J, leaving 7 bases between them. The CDR3 loop reads CASTDSQETQYF. DNA of the CDR3: TGCGCCAGCACGGACAGCCAAGAGACCCAGTACTTC.

The chain's CDR3 is CASSVGQLTYEQYF. The CDR3 DNA reads TGTGCCAGCAGCGTAGGGCAGTTAACCTACGAGCAGTACTTC. The chain uses TRBV9 and TRBJ2-7, with D unclear. The CDR3 runs to 14 residues. The germline gives CDR1 SGDLS, CDR2 YYNGEE. Trimming took off 0 bases at V and 2 bases at J, with 9 bases between the two ends.

The chain links TRBV29-1 to TRBJ2-1; TRBD2 agrees at 11 bases. J lost 2 bases, V lost 5 bases, and 8 bases had no gene match. CDR1 and CDR2 (germline): SQVTM, ANQGSEA. The CDR3 is made up of 16 amino acids. CDR3 nucleotides: TGCAGCGTTAAAAGACTAGCGGGACTTCCCTACAATGAGCAGTTCTTC. Protein sequence: CSVKRLAGLPYNEQFF.

The chain combines TRBV6-1 with TRBJ2-1; TRBD2 agrees at 11 bases. V gave up 5 bases and J gave up 4 bases; unmatched junction bases: 4. The germline V gene encodes CDR1 MNHNS and CDR2 SASEGT. This CDR3 has 15 residues. CDR3 coding DNA: TGTGCCAGCAGTACCGGGACTAGCGGTTACAATGAGCAGTTCTTC. Protein sequence: CASSTGTSGYNEQFF.

The chain recombines TRBV27 with TRBJ2-5; 13 nucleotides align to TRBD2. The CDR3 covers 19 residues. Germline assignment: CDR1 MNHEY and CDR2 SMNVEV (reference sequence). V lost 6 bases and J lost 5; bases outside the gene matches: 18. CDR3 DNA: TGTGCCAGCAGCACCGGACTAGCGGGGGCCCCTATAAGGGTGGAGACCCAGTACTTC. Its translation: CASSTGLAGAPIRVETQYF.

This chain uses TRBV5-1 with TRBJ2-7; D remains unclear. With 1 base removed from V and 0 bases from J, the gap between germline ends came to 11 bases. The CDR3 extends over 15 amino acids. The germline V gene has CDR1 SGHRS and CDR2 YFSETQ. Here the CDR3 DNA reads TGCGCCAGCAGCTTGATTACCACGCGCTCCTACGAGCAGTACTTC. Its protein product is CASSLITTRSYEQYF.

The chain carries TRBV2 and TRBJ1-5, with TRBD1 matching over 9 bases. Looked up from germline, CDR1 is SNHLY and CDR2 is FYNNEI. The CDR3 covers 14 residues. After removal of 6 bases from V and 5 bases from J, the junction contained 5 bases not matched to a gene. CDR3 sequence (DNA): TGTGCCAGCAGCGGGACAGGGAGGCATCAGCCCCAGCATTTT. Its translation: CASSGTGRHQPQHF.

This chain joins TRBV10-2 and TRBJ2-7; no firm D call. The CDR3 covers 10 residues. V was shortened by 8 bases and J by 2 bases, with 4 bases between the two germline ends. The germline CDR1 and CDR2 sequences are WSHSY and SAAADI. The CDR3 sequence is CASGAYEQYF. The CDR3 DNA follows: TGCGCCAGCGGAGCCTACGAGCAGTACTTC.

As regards this clone: At one end the junction does not follow the germline gene, possibly because of a read error. Other DNA sequences in the same sample also yield this CDR3. This chain joins TRBV6-1 and TRBJ1-2; maybe TRBD1 (5 bases). Germline-derived CDR1 and CDR2 are MNHNS and SASEGT. The CDR3 is made up of 14 amino acids. CDR3 DNA sequence: TGTGCTAGCAGTGAAGGGTCCAGGGCCTATGGCTACACCTTC. It is translated as CASSEGSRAYGYTF.

This clone occurred once. The J gene is TRBJ1-5, the V gene TRBV27; tentative D call: TRBD1 (6 bases). V was pared by 6 bases and J by 5 bases, with 8 bases between. Germline CDR1 is MNHEY and CDR2 is SMNVEV (reference sequence). The CDR3 extends over 12 amino acids. CDR3 in amino acids: CASSTGYQPQHF. CDR3 DNA sequence: TGTGCCAGCAGCACAGGGTATCAGCCCCAGCATTTT.

The chain combines TRBV9 with TRBJ2-3, with 15 bases identical to TRBD2. Trimming cost V 3 bases and J 6 bases; bases outside gene matches: 2. Germline V lookup: CDR1 SGDLS, CDR2 YYNGEE. This CDR3 spans 15 amino acids. CDR3 sequence (DNA): TGTGCCAGCAGCGCCGGGACTAGCGGGGGGGATACGCAGTATTTT. Protein sequence: CASSAGTSGGDTQYF.

The chain employs TRBV4-1 and TRBJ2-2; 10 nucleotides agree with TRBD1. There are 14 residues in the CDR3. The germline V gene has CDR1 MGHRA and CDR2 YSYEKL. The V gene end was trimmed by 3 bases and the J gene end by 7 bases; junction bases not matched to a gene: 2. CDR3 coding DNA: TGCGCCAGCAGCCAGGGACAGGGGCTCGGGGAGCTGTTTTTT. This encodes CASSQGQGLGELFF.

V usage is TRBV14 and J usage is TRBJ1-1; D gene uncertain. The CDR3 consists of 15 residues. Per germline, CDR1 SGHDN and CDR2 FVKESK. The germline V and J ends were trimmed by 4 bases and 5 bases, with 17 bases remaining between them. The CDR3 nucleotides read TGTGCCAGCAGCCTGCTACTACTCTCGGGGACTGAAGCTTTCTTT. Its protein product is CASSLLLLSGTEAFF.

This clone was picked up one time. The chain has TRBV10-2 and TRBJ2-1, with D perhaps TRBD2 (6 bases). The CDR3 is made up of 13 amino acids. V was trimmed by 8 bases and J by 5 bases, leaving 13 bases between them. Germline V gene lookup returns CDR1 WSHSY and CDR2 SAAADI. CDR3 DNA: TGCGCCAGCGAAGCCGGGAGAAACAATGAGCAGTTCTTC. Amino acid sequence: CASEAGRNNEQFF.

This chain connects TRBV5-6 to TRBJ1-6; 7 positions match TRBD1. Trimming removed 2 bases from V and 7 bases from J; junction bases left unmatched: 9. The CDR3 sequence is 16 residues long. Germline CDR1 SGHDT, CDR2 YYEEEE. For the CDR3, the DNA is TGTGCCAGCAGCTTAATGGGGGACAGCCAGAATTCACCCCTCCACTTT. It translates to CASSLMGDSQNSPLHF.

This sequence joins TRBV9 and TRBJ2-1; the match to TRBD2 covers 8 bases. This CDR3 spans 14 amino acids. With 4 bases clipped from V and 6 bases from J, the junction kept 6 bases outside the gene matches. Germline CDR1 is SGDLS and CDR2 is YYNGEE. Here the CDR3 reads CASSRSGSGNEQFF. Here the CDR3 DNA reads TGTGCCAGCAGCAGGAGCGGGAGTGGCAATGAGCAGTTCTTC.

The chain uses TRBV14 and TRBJ1-1; D is uncertain. This CDR3 has 16 amino acids. V lost 3 bases and J 1 base, leaving 15 bases between the germline ends. Germline-derived CDR1 and CDR2 are SGHDN and FVKESK. In nucleotides, the CDR3 is TGTGCCAGCAGCCACTTCTCTGAGAGGCCGAACACTGAAGCTTTCTTT. This codes for CASSHFSERPNTEAFF.

In regard to this clone: Mismatch with germline at one junction end may stem from a read error. This chain uses TRBV7-9 with TRBJ1-4; D is unresolved. CDR1 and CDR2 from the germline V gene are SEHNR and FQNEAQ (reference sequence). The CDR3 has 12 residues. CDR3 DNA sequence: TGTTCCAGCAGCTTATTAGGGAGGCAACTGTTTTTT. Residues: CSSSLLGRQLFF.